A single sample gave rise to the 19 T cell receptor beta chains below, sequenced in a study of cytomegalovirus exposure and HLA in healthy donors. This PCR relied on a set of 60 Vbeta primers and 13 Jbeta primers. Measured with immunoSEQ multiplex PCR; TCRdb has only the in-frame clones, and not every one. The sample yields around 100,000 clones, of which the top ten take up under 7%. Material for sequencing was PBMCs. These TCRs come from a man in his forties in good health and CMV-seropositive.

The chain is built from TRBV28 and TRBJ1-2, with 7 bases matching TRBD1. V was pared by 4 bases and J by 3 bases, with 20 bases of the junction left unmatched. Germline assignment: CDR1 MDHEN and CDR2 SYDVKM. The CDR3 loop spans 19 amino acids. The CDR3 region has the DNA TGTGCCAGCAGTTATTCCGCCCTTGATCTTGGGACAGAACACTATGGCTACACCTTC. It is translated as CASSYSALDLGTEHYGYTF.

CDR3 amino acids: CASIPTTSGRAGELFF. The DNA of the CDR3 is TGTGCCAGCATTCCCACCACTAGCGGGAGGGCCGGGGAGCTGTTTTTT. The V gene is TRBV6-6, the J gene TRBJ2-2; 13 nucleotides align to TRBD2. The CDR3 consists of 16 residues. Germline values: CDR1 MNHNY, CDR2 SVGAGI (reference sequence). With V trimmed by 7 bases and J by 6 bases, 8 bases remained unmatched.

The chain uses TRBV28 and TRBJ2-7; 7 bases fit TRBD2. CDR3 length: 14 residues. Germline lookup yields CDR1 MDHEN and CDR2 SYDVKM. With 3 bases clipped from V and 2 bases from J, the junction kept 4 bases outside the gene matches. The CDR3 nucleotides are TGTGCCAGCAGTTTTCGGGACTACCCCTACGAGCAGTACTTC. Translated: CASSFRDYPYEQYF.

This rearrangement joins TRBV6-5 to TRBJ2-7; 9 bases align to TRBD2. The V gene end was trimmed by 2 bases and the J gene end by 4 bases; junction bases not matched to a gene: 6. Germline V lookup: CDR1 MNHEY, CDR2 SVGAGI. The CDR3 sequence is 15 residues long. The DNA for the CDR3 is TGTGCCAGCAGTTACACCGGGACTAGCATTTACGAGCAGTACTTC. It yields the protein CASSYTGTSIYEQYF.

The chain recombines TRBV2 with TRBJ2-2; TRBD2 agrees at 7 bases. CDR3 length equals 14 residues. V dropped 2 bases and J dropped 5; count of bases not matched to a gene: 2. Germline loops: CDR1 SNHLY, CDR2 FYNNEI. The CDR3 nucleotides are TGTGCCAGCAGTGAAAGTAGCGGGACCGGGGAGCTGTTTTTT. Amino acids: CASSESSGTGELFF.

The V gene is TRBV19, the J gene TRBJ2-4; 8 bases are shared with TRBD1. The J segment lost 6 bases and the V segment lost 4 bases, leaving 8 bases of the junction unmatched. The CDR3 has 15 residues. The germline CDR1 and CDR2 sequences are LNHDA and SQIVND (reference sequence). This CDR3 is CASSTGGLGGNIQYF. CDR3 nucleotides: TGTGCCAGTAGTACAGGGGGCCTAGGGGGAAACATTCAGTACTTC.

CDR3 in amino acids: CASRVGGGTGELFF. Here the CDR3 DNA reads TGTGCCAGCAGGGTGGGGGGAGGCACCGGGGAGCTGTTTTTT. This chain connects TRBV27 to TRBJ2-2; TRBD2 might be the D (6 bases). CDR3 length equals 14 residues. The V and J ends lost 6 bases and 4 bases respectively, with 12 bases between them. Germline CDR1 and CDR2: MNHEY and SMNVEV (reference sequence).

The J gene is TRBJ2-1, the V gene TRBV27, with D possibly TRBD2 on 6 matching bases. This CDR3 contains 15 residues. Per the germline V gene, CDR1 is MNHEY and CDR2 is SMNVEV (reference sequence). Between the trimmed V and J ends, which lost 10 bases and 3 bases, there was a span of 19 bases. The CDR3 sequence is CATATATSNYNEQFF. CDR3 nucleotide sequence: TGTGCCACCGCTACTGCAACTAGCAACTACAATGAGCAGTTCTTC.

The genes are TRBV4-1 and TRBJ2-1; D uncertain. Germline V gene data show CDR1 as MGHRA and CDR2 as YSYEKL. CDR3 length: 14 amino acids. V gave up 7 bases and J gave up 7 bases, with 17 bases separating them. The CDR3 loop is CASTRVERLNEQFF. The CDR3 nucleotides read TGCGCCAGCACCCGAGTGGAGAGATTGAATGAGCAGTTCTTC.

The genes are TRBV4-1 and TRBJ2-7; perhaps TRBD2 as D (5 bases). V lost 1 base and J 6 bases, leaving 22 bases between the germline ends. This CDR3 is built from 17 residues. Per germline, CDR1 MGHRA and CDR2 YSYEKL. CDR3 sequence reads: CASSQVSAIILGGEQYF. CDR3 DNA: TGCGCCAGCAGCCAAGTTAGCGCAATCATCTTGGGTGGCGAGCAGTACTTC.

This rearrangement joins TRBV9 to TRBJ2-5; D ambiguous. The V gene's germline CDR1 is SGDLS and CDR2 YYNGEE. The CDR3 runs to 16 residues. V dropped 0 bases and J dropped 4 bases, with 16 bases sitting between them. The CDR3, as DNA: TGTGCCAGCAGCGTAGGCGTCGAGGCCTCGATAGAGACCCAGTACTTC. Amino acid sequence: CASSVGVEASIETQYF. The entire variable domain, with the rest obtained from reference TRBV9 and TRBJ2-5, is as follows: DSGVTQTPKHLITATGQRVTLRCSPRSGDLSVYWYQQSLDQGLQFLIQYYNGEERAKGNILERFSAQQFPDLHSELNLSSLELGDSALYFCASSVGVEASIETQYFGPGTRLLVL.

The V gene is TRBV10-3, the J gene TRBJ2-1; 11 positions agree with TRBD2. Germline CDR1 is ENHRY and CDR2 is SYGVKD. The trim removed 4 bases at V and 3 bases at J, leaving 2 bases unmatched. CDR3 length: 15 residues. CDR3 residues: CAISATSGNYNEQFF. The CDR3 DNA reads TGTGCCATCAGTGCGACTAGCGGGAACTACAATGAGCAGTTCTTC.

Here the CDR3 DNA reads TGTGCCAGCAGCCAAGATCGGACTAACTTTTGGAATGAGCAGTTCTTC. Encoded protein: CASSQDRTNFWNEQFF. The gene calls are TRBV4-2 and TRBJ2-1, with D perhaps TRBD2 (6 bases). The CDR3 has 16 residues. Looked up from germline, CDR1 is LGHNA and CDR2 is YNFKEQ. The germline V and J ends were trimmed by 0 bases and 7 bases, with 16 bases remaining between them.

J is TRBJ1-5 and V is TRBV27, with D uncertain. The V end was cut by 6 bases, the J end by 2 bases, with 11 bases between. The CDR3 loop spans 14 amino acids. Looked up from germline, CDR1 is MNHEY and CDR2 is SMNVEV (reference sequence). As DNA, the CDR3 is TGTGCCAGCAGCCGAGGGATCCGCAATCAGCCCCAGCATTTT. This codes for CASSRGIRNQPQHF.

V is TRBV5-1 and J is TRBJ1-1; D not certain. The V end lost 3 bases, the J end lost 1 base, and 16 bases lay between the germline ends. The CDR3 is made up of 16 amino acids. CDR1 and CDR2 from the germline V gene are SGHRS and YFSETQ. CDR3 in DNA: TGCGCCAGCAGCTACCTTAGTGGCCCAGGGAACACTGAAGCTTTCTTT. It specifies CASSYLSGPGNTEAFF. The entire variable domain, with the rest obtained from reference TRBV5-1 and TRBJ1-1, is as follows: KAGVTQTPRYLIKTRGQQVTLSCSPISGHRSVSWYQQTPGQGLQFLFEYFSETQRNKGNFPGRFSGRQFSNSRSEMNVSTLELGDSALYLCASSYLSGPGNTEAFFGQGTRLTVV.

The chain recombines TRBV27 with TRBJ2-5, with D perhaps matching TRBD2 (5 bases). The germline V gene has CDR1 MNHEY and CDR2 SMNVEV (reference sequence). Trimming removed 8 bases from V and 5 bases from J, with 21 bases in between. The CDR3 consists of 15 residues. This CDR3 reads CASRSPRESRETQYF. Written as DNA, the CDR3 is TGTGCCAGCCGATCCCCGAGGGAGTCTAGGGAGACCCAGTACTTC.

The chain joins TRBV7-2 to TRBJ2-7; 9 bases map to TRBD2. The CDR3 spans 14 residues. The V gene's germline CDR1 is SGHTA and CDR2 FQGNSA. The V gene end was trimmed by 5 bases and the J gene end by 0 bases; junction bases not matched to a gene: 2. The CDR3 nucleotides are TGTGCCAGCAGCGTTAGCGGGAGCTCCTACGAGCAGTACTTC. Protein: CASSVSGSSYEQYF.

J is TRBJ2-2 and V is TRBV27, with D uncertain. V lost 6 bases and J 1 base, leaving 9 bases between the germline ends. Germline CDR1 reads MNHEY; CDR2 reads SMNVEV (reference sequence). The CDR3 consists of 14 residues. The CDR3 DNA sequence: TGTGCCAGCAGGAATAGTCGGAACACCGGGGAGCTGTTTTTT. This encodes CASRNSRNTGELFF.

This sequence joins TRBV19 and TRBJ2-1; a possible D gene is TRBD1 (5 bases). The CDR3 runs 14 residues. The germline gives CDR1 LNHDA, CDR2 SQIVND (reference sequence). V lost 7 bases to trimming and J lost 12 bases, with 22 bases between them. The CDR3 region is CASNWPGSTQGQFF. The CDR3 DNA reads TGTGCCAGTAATTGGCCAGGATCCACCCAGGGGCAGTTCTTC.